The T cell receptor (beta chain) under discussion was sequenced for a study of cytomegalovirus exposure and HLA in healthy donors. Study results and limitations: The authors enumerated 164 TCR beta chains as linked to cytomegalovirus.

Remarks on this clone: Its specificity is unknown.

The CDR3 length is 16 residues. The primer mix had 60 Vbeta and 13 Jbeta primers. Libraries were prepared by immunoSEQ multiplex PCR; TCRdb keeps only in-frame clonotypes and omits some of them. The sample lists 250,000 or so clones, about nine tenths occurring once. The chain has TRBV21-1 and TRBJ2-1; the DNA was not compared with TRBD2, the D call given in the table. TRBV21-1 has pseudogene status. The sequencing sample was made of PBMCs. The sequence came from a girl between 2 and 10 years old in good health and CMV-seronegative. The CDR3 DNA reads TGTGCCAGCAGCAAAGTTAGCGTCTACTCCTACAATGAGCAGTTCTTC. Protein product: CASSKVSVYSYNEQFF.